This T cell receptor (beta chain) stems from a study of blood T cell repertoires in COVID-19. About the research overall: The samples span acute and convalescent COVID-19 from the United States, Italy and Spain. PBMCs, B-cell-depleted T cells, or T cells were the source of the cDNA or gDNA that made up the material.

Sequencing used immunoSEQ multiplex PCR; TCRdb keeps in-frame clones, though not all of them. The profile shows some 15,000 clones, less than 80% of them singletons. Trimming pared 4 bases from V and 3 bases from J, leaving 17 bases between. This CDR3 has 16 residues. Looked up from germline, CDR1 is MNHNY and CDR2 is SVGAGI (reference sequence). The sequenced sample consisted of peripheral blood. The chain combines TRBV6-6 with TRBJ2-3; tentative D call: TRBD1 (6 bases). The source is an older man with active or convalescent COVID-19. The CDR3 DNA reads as TGTGCCAGCAGTTCGCGGACAGCCCCGCGGACAGATACGCAGTATTTT. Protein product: CASSSRTAPRTDTQYF.